These T cell receptor beta chains were read from a single sample in a study of blood T cell repertoires in COVID-19. Method: immunoSEQ multiplex PCR; TCRdb's copy keeps in-frame clones and lacks some. This repertoire shows 270,000 or so clones, approximately 87% found once; its top ten account for roughly 12%. Sequenced input: peripheral blood. The receptors derive from a woman aged 30 to 39 with COVID-19, enrolled during active disease. Each CDR3 is given with its conserved first and last residue. The D gene is left open where the match is weak. Clone sizes are given selectively: once, few, many, or a class where the clone is expanded.

d_gene	v_gene	j_gene	abundance	CDR3nt	CDR3aa
.	TRBV6-1	TRBJ1-3	once	TGTGCCAGCAGTGAACGCACAGGGAGAGGAGGTGGAAACACCATATATTTT	CASSERTGRGGGNTIYF
.	TRBV5-1	TRBJ1-2	.	TGCGCCAGCAGCTCGATTGGCCAGGGTTCCTATGGCTACACCTTC	CASSSIGQGSYGYTF
.	TRBV10-3	TRBJ2-3	.	TGTGCCATCAGTGGGTCAGGGGGGGAGAACACAGATACGCAGTATTTT	CAISGSGGENTDTQYF
TRBD1	TRBV2	TRBJ1-4	.	TGTGCCAGCGGCGGGACAGCCGGGAATGAAAAACTGTTTTTT	CASGGTAGNEKLFF
TRBD1	TRBV15	TRBJ2-7	.	TGTGCCACCAGCAGAGGGCGAGGACAGGGCATCCTATACGAGCAGTACTTC	CATSRGRGQGILYEQYF
TRBD2	TRBV6-2/TRBV6-3	TRBJ2-2	.	TGTGCCAGCAGCCCTGGGGCTAGCGGGGGGGCCCACCGGGAGCTGTTTTTT	CASSPGASGGAHRELFF
TRBD1	TRBV7-9	TRBJ2-2	few	TGTGCCAGCGTCCGGGACAGAATCTCGAACACCGGGGAGCTGTTTTTT	CASVRDRISNTGELFF
TRBD2	TRBV19	TRBJ2-1	once	TGTGCCAGTAGTATAACGGCGGGGGGCTCCTACAATGAGCAGTTCTTC	CASSITAGGSYNEQFF
TRBD1	TRBV14	TRBJ2-4	.	TGTGCCAGCAGCCCCAGGACAGGGGGCGCGAACATTCAGTACTTC	CASSPRTGGANIQYF
TRBD2	TRBV5-4	TRBJ2-7	.	TGTGCCAGCAGCTCGGGGGGTGAGCAGTACTTC	CASSSGGEQYF
TRBD2	TRBV9	TRBJ2-1	few	TGTGCCAGCAGCGCAACTAGCGGGGAAGCAGGGGAGCAGTTCTTC	CASSATSGEAGEQFF
TRBD1	TRBV19	TRBJ1-2	.	TGTGCCAGTAGTCCACGGACAGGGAAGGGCTACACCTTC	CASSPRTGKGYTF
TRBD2	TRBV18	TRBJ2-7	.	TGTGCCAGCTCACCCGGGGGGTCCTACGAGCAGTACTTC	CASSPGGSYEQYF
.	TRBV9	TRBJ1-2	.	TGTGCCAGCAGCGCCAACAGGGCCTATGGCTACACCTTC	CASSANRAYGYTF
TRBD1	TRBV12-5	TRBJ1-2	once	TGTGCTAGTGGTTTTGGACAGGGGGCCTATGGCTACACCTTC	CASGFGQGAYGYTF
TRBD1	TRBV6-5	TRBJ1-2	.	TGTGCCAGCAGCGCTACAGGGGTCGACTACACCTTC	CASSATGVDYTF
.	TRBV10-2	TRBJ2-7	.	TGCGCCAGCAGTGATTTAGGGGGTAGGAAGCAGTACTTC	CASSDLGGRKQYF
TRBD1	TRBV25-1	TRBJ1-1	.	TGTGCCAGCAGATCCCGACAGGGACTGAACACTGAAGCTTTCTTT	CASRSRQGLNTEAFF
.	TRBV25-1	TRBJ1-2	.	TGTGCCAGCAGTGAATATGAGGGTGGGAGCTATGGCTACACCTTC	CASSEYEGGSYGYTF
TRBD1	TRBV2	TRBJ1-6	.	TGTGCCAGCAGTGCCGGACAGGCCGATAATTCACCCCTCCACTTT	CASSAGQADNSPLHF
.	TRBV7-6	TRBJ1-4	.	TGTGCCAGCAGCTTAGCCCAAACAGGGCTTGGTGAAAAACTGTTTTTT	CASSLAQTGLGEKLFF
TRBD1	TRBV30	TRBJ2-1	.	TGTGCCTGGCGTGGACAGGGGGGCGATGAGCAGTTCTTC	CAWRGQGGDEQFF
TRBD1	TRBV2	TRBJ2-1	once	TGTGCCAGCGGGGGACAGGGAGCCTACAATGAGCAGTTCTTC	CASGGQGAYNEQFF
.	TRBV19	TRBJ2-5	.	TGTGCCAGTAGCAAGAGCACAGCCCGGCAAGAGACCCAGTACTTC	CASSKSTARQETQYF
TRBD2	TRBV6-6	TRBJ2-1	.	TGTGCCAGCAGTCCTCAAGGGACTAGCGGGGCCATAGCCTACAATGAGCAGTTCTTC	CASSPQGTSGAIAYNEQFF
TRBD1	TRBV19	TRBJ1-5	.	TGTGCCAGTCGACGGGGACAGGGCCGCGGGGGCAATCAGCCCCAGCATTTT	CASRRGQGRGGNQPQHF
TRBD2	TRBV7-9	TRBJ2-7	.	TGTGCCAGCAGCCCCCACCGGGGTAGCGGGGGGGACGAGCAGTACTTC	CASSPHRGSGGDEQYF
TRBD1	TRBV6-5	TRBJ2-1	once	TGTGCCAGTAGACAGGGGAGGTACAATGAGCAGTTCTTC	CASRQGRYNEQFF
.	TRBV5-4	TRBJ2-2	.	TGTGCCAGCAGCTTGGACCATCAGGTTGCGAACACCGGGGAGCTGTTTTTT	CASSLDHQVANTGELFF
.	TRBV27	TRBJ1-5	.	TGTGCCAGCAGCGTTTACGGGACACTTTATAGCAATCAGCCCCAGCATTTT	CASSVYGTLYSNQPQHF
.	TRBV27	TRBJ1-2	.	TGTGCCAGCAGTTCCATCGTCTCGGAGGAACGTTGGAGGGGCTACACCTTC	CASSSIVSEERWRGYTF
TRBD1	TRBV9	TRBJ1-4	.	TGTGCCAGCAGCGTCACCGGGACAGGGGGCGCGGATGAAAAACTGTTTTTT	CASSVTGTGGADEKLFF
TRBD1	TRBV18	TRBJ2-7	.	TGTGCCAGCTCAGGGAGGACAGGGACCCACGAGCAGTACTTC	CASSGRTGTHEQYF
.	TRBV27	TRBJ2-1	once	TGTGCCAGCAGTTATTTAGGAGTACATGAGCAGTTCTTC	CASSYLGVHEQFF
TRBD2	TRBV29-1	TRBJ2-1	.	TGCAGCGTATGGGGCGGGGGGGCTCCTGAGCAGTTCTTC	CSVWGGGAPEQFF
TRBD1	TRBV4-2	TRBJ2-7	.	TGTGCCAGCAGCCAAGATTGGGGACAGGGGGCGCGCAACGAGCAGTACTTC	CASSQDWGQGARNEQYF
TRBD1	TRBV27	TRBJ1-1	.	TGTGCCAGCAGTTGGCTTACTGGGACAGGCCCTCCTACTGAAGCTTTCTTT	CASSWLTGTGPPTEAFF